Listed below are T cell receptor beta chains from one sample, sequenced in a study of T cell responses to AZD1222 COVID-19 vaccine. Profiling relied on immunoSEQ multiplex PCR, and the TCRdb table lists in-frame clones only, not all of them. The sample includes roughly 120,000 clones, 80% to 90% of them seen just once. The specimen was peripheral blood, collected on day 0 of MenACWY control vaccination. These receptors were collected from an adult in good health. Both conserved end residues are trimmed from each CDR3.

V gene: TRBV13
J gene: TRBJ1-6
CDR3 protein: ASSLATVSPLH

V gene: TRBV28
J gene: TRBJ2-7
CDR3 protein: AVGQGATYEQY

V gene: TRBV7-9
J gene: TRBJ2-7
CDR3 protein: ASSFTSGINGEQY

V gene: TRBV7-2
J gene: TRBJ1-3
CDR3 protein: ASSLVGQRAGNTIY

V gene: TRBV30
J gene: TRBJ1-5
CDR3 protein: AWSSVRDGPQH

V gene: TRBV14
J gene: TRBJ2-7
CDR3 protein: ASSQTDSNYEQY

V gene: TRBV9
J gene: TRBJ1-4
CDR3 protein: ASSSQGDLPVNEKLF

V gene: TRBV19
J gene: TRBJ2-1
CDR3 protein: ASIGPPGTIYNEQF

V gene: TRBV28
J gene: TRBJ1-4
CDR3 protein: ASTSLGSNEKLF

V gene: TRBV9
J gene: TRBJ2-3
CDR3 protein: ASSVSGTDTQY

V gene: TRBV6-5
J gene: TRBJ1-2
CDR3 protein: ASTPDRGRVYGYT

V gene: TRBV24-1
J gene: TRBJ1-2
CDR3 protein: ATSDNRGRDGYT

V gene: TRBV6-2/TRBV6-3
J gene: TRBJ2-5
CDR3 protein: ASSSPLGLAGGREETQY

V gene: TRBV28
J gene: TRBJ2-2
CDR3 protein: ASSSTGTDGELF

V gene: TRBV5-6
J gene: TRBJ2-5
CDR3 protein: ASSLLGAEQETQY

V gene: TRBV5-1
J gene: TRBJ1-3
CDR3 protein: ASSLDGLSSGNTIY

V gene: TRBV11-2
J gene: TRBJ1-4
CDR3 protein: ASSLSIGREKLF

V gene: TRBV4-3
J gene: TRBJ2-7
CDR3 protein: ASSQDLTGGSSYEQY

V gene: TRBV28
J gene: TRBJ2-7
CDR3 protein: ASGGGGRSAYEQY

V gene: TRBV5-1
J gene: TRBJ2-7
CDR3 protein: ASSLARGWRDEQY

V gene: TRBV3-1/TRBV3-2
J gene: TRBJ2-3
CDR3 protein: ASSQGGLAADTQY

V gene: TRBV3-1/TRBV3-2
J gene: TRBJ2-7
CDR3 protein: ASSQDRPGQGLNEQY

V gene: TRBV27
J gene: TRBJ1-1
CDR3 protein: ASKGHMNTEAF

V gene: TRBV14
J gene: TRBJ1-1
CDR3 protein: ASSQGQVPNTEAF

V gene: TRBV2
J gene: TRBJ1-1
CDR3 protein: ASRPRPVNTEAF

V gene: TRBV6-5
J gene: TRBJ1-5
CDR3 protein: ASSPQRGINQPQH

V gene: TRBV4-3
J gene: TRBJ2-1
CDR3 protein: ASSQEVVGVAGGYNEQF

V gene: TRBV11-3
J gene: TRBJ2-5
CDR3 protein: ASSLSGGRVETQY

V gene: TRBV11-3
J gene: TRBJ2-1
CDR3 protein: ASSLVGTSDEQF

V gene: TRBV24-1
J gene: TRBJ2-2
CDR3 protein: ATAGGPGELF

V gene: TRBV13
J gene: TRBJ2-3
CDR3 protein: ASSSFQRGEKY

V gene: TRBV12-3/TRBV12-4
J gene: TRBJ1-2
CDR3 protein: ASSLGVYGYT

V gene: TRBV4-3
J gene: TRBJ2-1
CDR3 protein: ASSQSGGALNEQF

V gene: TRBV5-1
J gene: TRBJ1-1
CDR3 protein: ASRGGGVMRENTEAF

V gene: TRBV7-2
J gene: TRBJ1-2
CDR3 protein: ASSRRGGRGGGGYT

V gene: TRBV6-5
J gene: TRBJ1-6
CDR3 protein: ASKMNNSPLH

V gene: TRBV7-8
J gene: TRBJ2-7
CDR3 protein: ASSFPGQPYEQY

V gene: TRBV3-1/TRBV3-2
J gene: TRBJ2-7
CDR3 protein: ASSPPGPYEQY

V gene: TRBV12-3/TRBV12-4
J gene: TRBJ2-7
CDR3 protein: ASRRQGEGQY

V gene: TRBV3-1/TRBV3-2
J gene: TRBJ1-1
CDR3 protein: ASSLQAATEAF

V gene: TRBV9
J gene: TRBJ1-1
CDR3 protein: ASSPQGQYTEAF

V gene: TRBV28
J gene: TRBJ2-7
CDR3 protein: ASSSFYQGGYEQY

V gene: TRBV28
J gene: TRBJ1-6
CDR3 protein: ASSPARVTNSPLH

V gene: TRBV21-1
J gene: TRBJ2-7
CDR3 protein: ASSKGGGRRSYEQY

V gene: TRBV10-3
J gene: TRBJ2-7
CDR3 protein: AKVPGTGESHEQY

V gene: TRBV3-1/TRBV3-2
J gene: TRBJ2-3
CDR3 protein: ASSQEMVNTQY

V gene: TRBV4-1
J gene: TRBJ1-3
CDR3 protein: ASSQEKIRTGRNTIY

V gene: TRBV14
J gene: TRBJ1-2
CDR3 protein: ASSQERTGSPLNYGYT

V gene: TRBV10-3
J gene: TRBJ2-7
CDR3 protein: AISAPGQASYEQY